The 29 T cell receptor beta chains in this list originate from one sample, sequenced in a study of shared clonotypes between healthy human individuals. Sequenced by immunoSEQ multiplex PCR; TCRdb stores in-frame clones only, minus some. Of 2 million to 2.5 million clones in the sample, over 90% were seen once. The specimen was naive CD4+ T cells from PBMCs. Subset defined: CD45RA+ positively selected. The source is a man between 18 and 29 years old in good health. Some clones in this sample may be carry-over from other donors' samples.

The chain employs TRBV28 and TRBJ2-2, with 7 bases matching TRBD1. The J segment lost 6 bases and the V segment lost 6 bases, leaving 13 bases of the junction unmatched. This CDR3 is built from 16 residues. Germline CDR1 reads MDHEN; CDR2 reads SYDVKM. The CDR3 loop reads CASSNTGTERAGELFF. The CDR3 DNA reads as TGTGCCAGCAGCAATACCGGGACAGAAAGGGCCGGGGAGCTGTTTTTT.

The CDR3 DNA sequence: TGTGCCAGTAGTCCCGCCGGCCTTATAGCCCGCTACACCTTC. Residues: CASSPAGLIARYTF. This sequence joins TRBV19 and TRBJ1-2; D not certain. The CDR3 sequence is 14 residues long. CDR1 LNHDA and CDR2 SQIVND come from the germline V gene (reference sequence). V shed 5 bases and J shed 9 bases, with 19 bases lying between them.

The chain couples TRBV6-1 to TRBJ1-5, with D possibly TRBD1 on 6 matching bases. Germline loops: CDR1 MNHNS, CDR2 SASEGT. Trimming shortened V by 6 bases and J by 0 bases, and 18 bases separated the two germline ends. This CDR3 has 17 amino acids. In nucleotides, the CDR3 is TGTGCCAGCAGCGAAAACCCATCGGGACATAGCAATCAGCCCCAGCATTTT. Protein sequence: CASSENPSGHSNQPQHF.

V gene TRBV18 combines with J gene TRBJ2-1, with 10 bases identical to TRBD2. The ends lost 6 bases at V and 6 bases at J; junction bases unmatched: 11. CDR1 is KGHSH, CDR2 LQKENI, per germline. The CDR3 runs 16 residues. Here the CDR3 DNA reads TGTGCCAGCTCCCGATTAGCGGGAGGAAGGGGCAATGAGCAGTTCTTC. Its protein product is CASSRLAGGRGNEQFF.

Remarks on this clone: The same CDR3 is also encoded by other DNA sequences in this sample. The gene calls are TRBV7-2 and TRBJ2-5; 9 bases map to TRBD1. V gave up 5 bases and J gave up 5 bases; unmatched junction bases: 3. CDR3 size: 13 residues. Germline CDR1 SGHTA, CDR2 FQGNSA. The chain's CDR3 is CASSPGQGETQYF. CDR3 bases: TGTGCCAGCAGCCCAGGACAGGGGGAGACCCAGTACTTC.

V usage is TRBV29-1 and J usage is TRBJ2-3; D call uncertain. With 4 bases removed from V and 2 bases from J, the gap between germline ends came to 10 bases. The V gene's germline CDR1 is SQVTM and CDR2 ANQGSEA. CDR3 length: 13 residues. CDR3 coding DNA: TGCAGCGTTGGGCAGCGCCTCACAGATACGCAGTATTTT. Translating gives CSVGQRLTDTQYF.

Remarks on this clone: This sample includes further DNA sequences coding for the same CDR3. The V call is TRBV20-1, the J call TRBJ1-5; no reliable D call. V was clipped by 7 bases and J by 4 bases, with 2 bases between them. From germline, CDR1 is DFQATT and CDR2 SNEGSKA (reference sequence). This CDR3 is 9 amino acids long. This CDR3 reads CSVNQPQHF. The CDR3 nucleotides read TGCAGTGTTAATCAGCCCCAGCATTTT.

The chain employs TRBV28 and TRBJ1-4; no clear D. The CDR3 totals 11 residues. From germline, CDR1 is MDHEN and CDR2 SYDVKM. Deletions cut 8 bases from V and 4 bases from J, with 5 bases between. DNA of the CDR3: TGTGCCAGCTGGGGTAATGAAAAACTGTTTTTT. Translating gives CASWGNEKLFF.

CDR3 nucleotides: TGCGCCAGCAGCCAAGAAGATCGAGCGGGAGGGAGCACAGATACGCAGTATTTT. It yields the protein CASSQEDRAGGSTDTQYF. J is TRBJ2-3 and V is TRBV4-3, with 10 positions matching TRBD2. V gave up 0 bases and J gave up 0 bases; unmatched junction bases: 6. The CDR3 is made up of 18 amino acids. Germline CDR1 reads LGHNA; CDR2 reads YSLEER.

The CDR3 region is CASSLYGTGDFKNIQYF. The CDR3 nucleotides read TGCGCCAGCAGCTTGTATGGGACAGGGGATTTTAAAAACATTCAGTACTTC. The chain links TRBV5-1 to TRBJ2-4, with 10 positions matching TRBD1. V shed 1 base, J shed 4 bases, and the junction held 8 bases outside the gene matches. This CDR3 contains 17 residues. Germline loops: CDR1 SGHRS, CDR2 YFSETQ.

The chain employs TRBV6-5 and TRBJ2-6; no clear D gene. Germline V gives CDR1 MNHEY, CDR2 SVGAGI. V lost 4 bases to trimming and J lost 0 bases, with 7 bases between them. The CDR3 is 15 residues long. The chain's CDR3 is CASSSRSSGANVLTF. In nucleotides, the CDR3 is TGTGCCAGCAGTTCCAGGAGCTCTGGGGCCAACGTCCTGACTTTC.

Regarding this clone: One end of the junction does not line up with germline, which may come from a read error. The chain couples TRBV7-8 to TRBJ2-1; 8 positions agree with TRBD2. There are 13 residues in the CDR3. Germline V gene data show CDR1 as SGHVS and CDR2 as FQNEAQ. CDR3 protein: CASSFPGREPLIF. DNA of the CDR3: TGTGCCAGCAGCTTTCCCGGGAGGGAACCCCTCATCTTC.

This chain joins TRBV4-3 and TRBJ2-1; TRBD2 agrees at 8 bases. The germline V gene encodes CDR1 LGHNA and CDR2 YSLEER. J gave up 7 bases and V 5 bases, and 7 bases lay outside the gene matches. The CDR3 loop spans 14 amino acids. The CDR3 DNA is TGCGCCAGCAGCACCGTTCGGGGGGGGAATGAGCAGTTCTTC. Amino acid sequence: CASSTVRGGNEQFF.

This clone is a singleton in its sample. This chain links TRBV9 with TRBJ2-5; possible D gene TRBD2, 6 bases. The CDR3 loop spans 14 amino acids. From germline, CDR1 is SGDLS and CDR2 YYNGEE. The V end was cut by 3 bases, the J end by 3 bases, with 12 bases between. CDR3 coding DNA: TGTGCCAGCAGCGCCCTCACGGGAGAAGAGACCCAGTACTTC. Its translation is CASSALTGEETQYF.

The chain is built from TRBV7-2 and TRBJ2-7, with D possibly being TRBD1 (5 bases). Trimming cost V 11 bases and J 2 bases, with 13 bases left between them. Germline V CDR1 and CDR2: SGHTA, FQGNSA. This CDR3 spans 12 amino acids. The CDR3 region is CASAGIAYEQYF. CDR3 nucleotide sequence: TGTGCCTCGGCAGGGATAGCCTACGAGCAGTACTTC.

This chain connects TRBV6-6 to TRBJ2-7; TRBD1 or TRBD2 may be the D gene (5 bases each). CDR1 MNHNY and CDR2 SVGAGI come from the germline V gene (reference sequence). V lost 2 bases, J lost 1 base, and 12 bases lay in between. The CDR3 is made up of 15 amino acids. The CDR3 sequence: CASSYGGLGSYEQYF. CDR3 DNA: TGTGCCAGCAGTTACGGGGGATTAGGATCCTACGAGCAGTACTTC.

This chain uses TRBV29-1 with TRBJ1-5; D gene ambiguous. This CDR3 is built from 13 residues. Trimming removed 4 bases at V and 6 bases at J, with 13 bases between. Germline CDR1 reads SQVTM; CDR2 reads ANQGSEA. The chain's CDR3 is CSVAAGVGQPQHF. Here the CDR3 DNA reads TGCAGCGTTGCTGCAGGAGTAGGTCAGCCCCAGCATTTT. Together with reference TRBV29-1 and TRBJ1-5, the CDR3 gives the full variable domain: SAVISQKPSRDICQRGTSLTIQCQVDSQVTMMFWYRQQPGQSLTLIATANQGSEATYESGFVIDKFPISRPNLTFSTLTVSNMSPEDSSIYLCSVAAGVGQPQHFGDGTRLSIL.

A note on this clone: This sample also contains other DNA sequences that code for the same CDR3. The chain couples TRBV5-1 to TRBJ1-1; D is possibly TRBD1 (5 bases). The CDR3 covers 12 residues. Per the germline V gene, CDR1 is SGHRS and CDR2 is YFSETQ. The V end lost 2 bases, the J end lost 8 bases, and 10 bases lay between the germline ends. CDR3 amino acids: CASSLEGREAFF. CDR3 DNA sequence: TGCGCCAGCAGCTTAGAGGGGAGGGAAGCTTTCTTT.

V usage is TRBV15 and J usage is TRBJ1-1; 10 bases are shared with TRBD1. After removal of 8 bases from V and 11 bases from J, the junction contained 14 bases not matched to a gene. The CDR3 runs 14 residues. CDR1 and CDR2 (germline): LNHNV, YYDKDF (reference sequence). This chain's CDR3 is CATQTYEGQGFAFF. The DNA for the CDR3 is TGTGCCACCCAGACATATGAGGGACAGGGGTTCGCTTTCTTT. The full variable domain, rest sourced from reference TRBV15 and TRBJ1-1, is DAMVIQNPRYQVTQFGKPVTLSCSQTLNHNVMYWYQQKSSQAPKLLFHYYDKDFNNEADTPDNFQSRRPNTSFCFLDIRSPGLGDTAMYLCATQTYEGQGFAFFGQGTRLTVV.

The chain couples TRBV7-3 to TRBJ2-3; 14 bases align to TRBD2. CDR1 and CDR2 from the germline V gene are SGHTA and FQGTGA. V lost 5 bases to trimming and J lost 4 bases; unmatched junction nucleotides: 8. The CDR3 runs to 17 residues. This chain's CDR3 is CASSPLGTSGGPDTQYF. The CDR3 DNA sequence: TGTGCCAGCAGCCCGCTCGGGACTAGCGGGGGCCCAGATACGCAGTATTTT.

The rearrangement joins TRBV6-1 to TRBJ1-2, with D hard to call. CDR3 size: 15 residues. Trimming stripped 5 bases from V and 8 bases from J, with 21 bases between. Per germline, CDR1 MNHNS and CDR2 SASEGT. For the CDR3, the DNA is TGTGCCAGCAGTCTCCGGGCCCCTGGTCTCTTCGGCTACACCTTC. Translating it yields CASSLRAPGLFGYTF.

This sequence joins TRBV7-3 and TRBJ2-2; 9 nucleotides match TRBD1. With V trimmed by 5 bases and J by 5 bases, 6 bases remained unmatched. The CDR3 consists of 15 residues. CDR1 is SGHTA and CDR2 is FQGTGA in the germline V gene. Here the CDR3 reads CASSEDRGWTGELFF. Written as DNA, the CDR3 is TGTGCCAGCAGCGAGGACAGGGGCTGGACCGGGGAGCTGTTTTTT.

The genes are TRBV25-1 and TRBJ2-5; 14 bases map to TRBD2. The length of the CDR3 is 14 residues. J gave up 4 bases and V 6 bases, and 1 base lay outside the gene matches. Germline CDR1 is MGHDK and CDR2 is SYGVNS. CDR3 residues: CASRTSGRGETQYF. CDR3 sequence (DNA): TGTGCCAGCAGGACTAGCGGGAGGGGAGAGACCCAGTACTTC.

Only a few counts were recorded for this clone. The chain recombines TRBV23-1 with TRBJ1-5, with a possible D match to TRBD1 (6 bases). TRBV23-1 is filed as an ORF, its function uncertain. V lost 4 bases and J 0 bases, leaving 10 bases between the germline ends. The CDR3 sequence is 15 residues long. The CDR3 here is CASSRTVYSNQPQHF. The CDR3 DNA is TGCGCCAGCAGTCGGACAGTCTATAGCAATCAGCCCCAGCATTTT.

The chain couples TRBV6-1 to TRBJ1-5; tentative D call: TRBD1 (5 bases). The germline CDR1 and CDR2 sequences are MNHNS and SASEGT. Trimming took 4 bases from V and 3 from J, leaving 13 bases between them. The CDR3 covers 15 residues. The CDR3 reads CASSAPDSLNQPQHF. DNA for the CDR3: TGTGCCAGCAGTGCCCCCGACAGTCTCAATCAGCCCCAGCATTTT.

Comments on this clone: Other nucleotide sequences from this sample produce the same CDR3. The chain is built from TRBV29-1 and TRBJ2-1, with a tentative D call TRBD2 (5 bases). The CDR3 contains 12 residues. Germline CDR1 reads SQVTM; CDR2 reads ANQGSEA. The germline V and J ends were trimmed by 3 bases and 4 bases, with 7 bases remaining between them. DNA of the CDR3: TGCAGCGTTGAGCGGGTGTACAATGAGCAGTTCTTC. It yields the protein CSVERVYNEQFF.

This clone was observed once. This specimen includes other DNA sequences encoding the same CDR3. This CDR3 reads CATSNRANTGELFF. The CDR3 DNA reads as TGTGCCACCAGCAATAGAGCGAACACCGGGGAGCTGTTTTTT. The chain joins TRBV15 to TRBJ2-2; D call uncertain. Germline CDR1 and CDR2: LNHNV and YYDKDF (reference sequence). Trimming took off 4 bases at V and 0 bases at J, with 6 bases between the two ends. This CDR3 comprises 14 residues.

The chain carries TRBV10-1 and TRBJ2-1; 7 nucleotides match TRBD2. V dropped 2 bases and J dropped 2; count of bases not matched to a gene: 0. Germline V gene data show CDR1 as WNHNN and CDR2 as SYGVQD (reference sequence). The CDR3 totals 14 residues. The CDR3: CASSESGTYNEQFF. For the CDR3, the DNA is TGCGCCAGCAGTGAGAGCGGGACCTACAATGAGCAGTTCTTC.

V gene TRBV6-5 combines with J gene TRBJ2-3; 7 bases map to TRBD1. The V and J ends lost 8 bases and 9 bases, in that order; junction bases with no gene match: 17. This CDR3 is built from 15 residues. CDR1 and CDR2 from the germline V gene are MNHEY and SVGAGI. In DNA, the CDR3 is TGTGCCAGCTCCCAAAGGAGCCGACAGGGTGGGACGCAGTATTTT. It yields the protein CASSQRSRQGGTQYF.